This entry lists 17 T cell receptor beta chains sequenced from one sample in a study of blood T cell repertoires in COVID-19. Only in-frame clones appear in the TCRdb table, and some are missing; sequencing was by immunoSEQ multiplex PCR. The table has 140,000 or so clones, approximately 81% seen once; the top ten hold about 7.5%. Sample: peripheral blood. The receptors originated from a human donor in a cohort sampled during active COVID-19.

This sequence joins TRBV23-1 and TRBJ2-7; tentatively, D is TRBD1 (5 bases). TRBV23-1 is designated an ORF whose function remains uncertain. The V gene lost 0 bases and the J gene lost 4 bases, with 13 bases spanning the gap. The CDR3 sequence is 15 residues long. The CDR3 sequence is CASSQSGLRGYEQYF. The CDR3 DNA reads TGCGCCAGCAGTCAATCGGGGCTAAGGGGTTACGAGCAGTACTTC.

This clone was found a few times. The CDR3 reads CSSGRSNTEAFF. In DNA form, the CDR3 reads TGCAGCTCGGGACGGTCGAACACTGAAGCTTTCTTT. The rearrangement joins TRBV29-1 to TRBJ1-1; D may be TRBD1 (5 bases). Trimming pared 8 bases from V and 1 base from J, leaving 11 bases between. Germline lookup yields CDR1 SQVTM and CDR2 ANQGSEA. The CDR3 contains 12 residues.

This rearrangement joins TRBV5-5 to TRBJ2-5; no clear D. From germline, CDR1 is SGHKS and CDR2 YYEKEE (reference sequence). The ends were cut back, 3 bases at V and 2 bases at J, with 11 bases in the middle. The CDR3 has 14 amino acids. The CDR3 region is CASSSQPLQETQYF. The CDR3 nucleotides are TGTGCCAGCAGCTCGCAGCCACTACAAGAGACCCAGTACTTC. The variable domain in full, completed from reference TRBV5-5 and TRBJ2-5, reads DAGVTQSPTHLIKTRGQQVTLRCSPISGHKSVSWYQQVLGQGPQFIFQYYEKEERGRGNFPDRFSARQFPNYSSELNVNALLLGDSALYLCASSSQPLQETQYFGPGTRLLVL.

V gene TRBV9 combines with J gene TRBJ2-3; no reliable D call. CDR1 is SGDLS and CDR2 is YYNGEE in the germline V gene. The V gene lost 0 bases and the J gene lost 1 base, with 9 bases spanning the gap. The CDR3 has 15 residues. CDR3 coding DNA: TGTGCCAGCAGCGTAGATCATGCGGGCACAGATACGCAGTATTTT. Its protein product is CASSVDHAGTDTQYF.

The chain uses TRBV29-1 and TRBJ2-7, with 13 bases matching TRBD2. Trimming removed 4 bases from V and 4 bases from J; junction bases left unmatched: 4. Germline CDR1 and CDR2: SQVTM and ANQGSEA. This CDR3 comprises 14 residues. In nucleotides, the CDR3 is TGCAGCGTTGGGGGGACTAGCGGGATGTACGAGCAGTACTTC. It specifies CSVGGTSGMYEQYF.

The V call is TRBV7-2, the J call TRBJ1-5; D not resolved. The CDR3 spans 14 residues. Germline V CDR1 and CDR2: SGHTA, FQGNSA. Trimming removed 3 bases from V and 0 bases from J, with 6 bases in between. The CDR3 here is CASSFHISNQPQHF. The DNA for the CDR3 is TGTGCCAGCAGCTTCCACATTAGCAATCAGCCCCAGCATTTT.

The chain is built from TRBV9 and TRBJ2-2, with TRBD1 matching 7 bases. Germline-derived CDR1 and CDR2 are SGDLS and YYNGEE. The CDR3 sequence is 16 residues long. V gave up 3 bases and J gave up 7 bases; unmatched junction bases: 12. This chain's CDR3 is CASSGQIDRVGGELFF. CDR3 DNA: TGTGCCAGCAGCGGACAAATCGACAGGGTTGGCGGGGAGCTGTTTTTT.

CDR3 protein: CASSLASPRETQYF. In nucleotides, the CDR3 is TGTGCCAGCAGCTTAGCGTCCCCCCGAGAGACCCAGTACTTC. The rearrangement joins TRBV7-2 to TRBJ2-5, with D unresolved. V gave up 0 bases and J gave up 4 bases, with 9 bases separating them. This CDR3 region has 14 residues. The germline V gene has CDR1 SGHTA and CDR2 FQGNSA.

CDR3 in amino acids: CASSSSGRVGGSKNIQYF. Written as DNA, the CDR3 is TGTGCCAGCAGCAGTAGCGGGAGGGTCGGGGGGTCCAAAAACATTCAGTACTTC. The V and J genes are TRBV5-4 and TRBJ2-4; 11 bases are a match to TRBD2. Germline trimming cut 4 bases from V and 2 bases from J; bases unmatched to any gene: 11. The CDR3 is 18 residues long. Germline V gives CDR1 SGHNT, CDR2 YYREEE (reference sequence).

V usage is TRBV28 and J usage is TRBJ1-5; 7 positions match TRBD1. Germline trimming cut 6 bases from V and 5 bases from J; bases unmatched to any gene: 7. There are 14 residues in the CDR3. Germline lookup yields CDR1 MDHEN and CDR2 SYDVKM. Written as DNA, the CDR3 is TGTGCCAGCAGCTCTGACAGGGTATATCAGCCCCAGCATTTT. Translation gives CASSSDRVYQPQHF. Full variable domain (outside the CDR3, taken from reference TRBV28 and TRBJ1-5): DVKVTQSSRYLVKRTGEKVFLECVQDMDHENMFWYRQDPGLGLRLIYFSYDVKMKEKGDIPEGYSVSREKKERFSLILESASTNQTSMYLCASSSDRVYQPQHFGDGTRLSIL.

This clone has a single count. V and J are TRBV11-3 and TRBJ2-3; D ambiguous. The CDR3 spans 15 residues. Trimming stripped 6 bases from V and 0 bases from J, with 13 bases between. Germline V gene data show CDR1 as SGHNT and CDR2 as YENEEA. Written as DNA, the CDR3 is TGTGCCAGCAGTTCGACTGGCACTAGCACAGATACGCAGTATTTT. This translates into CASSSTGTSTDTQYF.

V gene TRBV3-1 (or the pseudogene TRBV3-2) combines with J gene TRBJ2-7, with D maybe TRBD2 (5 bases). Per germline, CDR1 LGHDT and CDR2 YNNKEL (reference sequence). V was pared by 3 bases and J by 5 bases, with 17 bases between. CDR3 length equals 15 residues. DNA of the CDR3: TGTGCCAGCAGCCAGGGTGGAGGCAGGTCTGACGAGCAGTACTTC. Its protein is CASSQGGGRSDEQYF.

This chain connects TRBV6-5 to TRBJ2-5, with D perhaps TRBD1 (5 bases). Germline V gives CDR1 MNHEY, CDR2 SVGAGI. Trimming took 4 bases from V and 4 from J, leaving 16 bases between them. The CDR3 totals 15 residues. DNA of the CDR3: TGTGCCAGCAGTTCCCTTCAGGGTCCGGGAGAGACCCAGTACTTC. Its protein is CASSSLQGPGETQYF.

V gene TRBV7-2 combines with J gene TRBJ2-2; 11 bases fit TRBD2. J was trimmed by 7 bases and V by 0 bases; bases with no gene match: 1. CDR3 length: 15 residues. Germline V gives CDR1 SGHTA, CDR2 FQGNSA. CDR3 nucleotide sequence: TGTGCCAGCAGCTTAGCACTAGCGGGAGTCGGGGAGCTGTTTTTT. Translated: CASSLALAGVGELFF.

For this clone: In the same sample, other DNA sequences code for this CDR3. The V call is TRBV10-3, the J call TRBJ2-7, with TRBD2 as a possible D gene (5 bases). Per germline, CDR1 ENHRY and CDR2 SYGVKD. CDR3 length: 11 amino acids. Trimming shortened V by 8 bases and J by 6 bases, and 11 bases separated the two germline ends. In DNA form, the CDR3 reads TGTGCCATCTCGGGTGGGAGCGAGCAGTACTTC. It translates to CAISGGSEQYF.

This clone turned up a few times. The CDR3 here is CASSLVVASPGELFF. The CDR3, as DNA: TGTGCCAGCAGCTTGGTCGTTGCGAGCCCTGGGGAGCTGTTTTTT. This rearrangement joins TRBV5-6 to TRBJ2-2; D unclear. The CDR3 runs 15 residues. CDR1 and CDR2 (germline): SGHDT, YYEEEE. The V end was cut by 0 bases, the J end by 8 bases, with 14 bases between. The entire variable domain, with the rest obtained from reference TRBV5-6 and TRBJ2-2, is as follows: DAGVTQSPTHLIKTRGQQVTLRCSPKSGHDTVSWYQQALGQGPQFIFQYYEEEERQRGNFPDRFSGHQFPNYSSELNVNALLLGDSALYLCASSLVVASPGELFFGEGSRLTVL.

The genes are TRBV19 and TRBJ2-1, with 10 nucleotides matching TRBD2. Per germline, CDR1 LNHDA and CDR2 SQIVND (reference sequence). The CDR3 is 14 amino acids. V shed 6 bases and J 4 bases; nucleotides not matched to a gene: 3. The chain's CDR3 is CASSKREGYNEQFF. The CDR3 region has the DNA TGTGCCAGTAGCAAGCGGGAGGGTTACAATGAGCAGTTCTTC.